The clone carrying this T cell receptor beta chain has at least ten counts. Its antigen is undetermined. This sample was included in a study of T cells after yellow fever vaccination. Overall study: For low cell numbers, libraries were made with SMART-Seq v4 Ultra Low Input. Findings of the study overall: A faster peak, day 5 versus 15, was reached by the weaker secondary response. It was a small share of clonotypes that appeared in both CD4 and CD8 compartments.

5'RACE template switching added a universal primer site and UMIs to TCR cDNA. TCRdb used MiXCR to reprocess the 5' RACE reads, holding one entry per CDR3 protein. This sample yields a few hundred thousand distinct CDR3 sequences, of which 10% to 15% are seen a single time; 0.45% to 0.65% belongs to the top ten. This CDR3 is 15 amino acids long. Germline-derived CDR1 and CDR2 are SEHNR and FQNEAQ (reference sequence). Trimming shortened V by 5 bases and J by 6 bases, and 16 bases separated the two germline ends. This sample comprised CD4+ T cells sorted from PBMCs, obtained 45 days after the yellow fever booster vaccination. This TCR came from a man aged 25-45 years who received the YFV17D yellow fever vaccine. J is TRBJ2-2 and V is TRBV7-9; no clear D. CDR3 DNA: TGTGCCAGCAGCCCCACGAGGACCGCAGCCGGGGAGCTGTTTTTT. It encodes CASSPTRTAAGELFF. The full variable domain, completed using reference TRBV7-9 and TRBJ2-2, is DTGVSQNPRHKITKRGQNVTFRCDPISEHNRLYWYRQTLGQGPEFLTYFQNEAQLEKSRLLSDRFSAERPKGSFSTLEIQRTEQGDSAMYLCASSPTRTAAGELFFGEGSRLTVL.